This T cell receptor beta chain derives from a study of T cell clusters in autoimmune cytopenias. Germline V gene lookup returns CDR1 MNHNY and CDR2 SVGAGI (reference sequence). This CDR3 comprises 12 residues. TRB rearrangements were amplified by touch-down multiplex PCR with mixed TRB-A/B primers. TCRdb reprocessed the multiplex PCR reads, keeping one entry per CDR3 protein, no DNA. The repertoire table contains 4,500 to 5,500 distinct CDR3 sequences. Some 38,000 genome equivalents of blood DNA were amplified for TRB. These records were also assigned to another study, of T cell repertoires in aging, cancer and after chemotherapy.

The material sequenced was peripheral blood. The chain combines TRBV6-6 with TRBJ1-2. The receptor's source is a human donor in good health. The CDR3 loop is CASSYSLDGYTF.